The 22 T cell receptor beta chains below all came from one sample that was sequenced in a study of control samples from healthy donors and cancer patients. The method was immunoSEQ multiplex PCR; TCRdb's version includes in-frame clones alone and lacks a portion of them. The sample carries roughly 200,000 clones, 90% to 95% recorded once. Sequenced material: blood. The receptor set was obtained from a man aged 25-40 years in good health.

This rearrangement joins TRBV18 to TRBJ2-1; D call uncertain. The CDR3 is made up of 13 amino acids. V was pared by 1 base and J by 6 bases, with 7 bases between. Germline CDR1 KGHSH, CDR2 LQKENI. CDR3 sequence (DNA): TGTGCCAGCTCACCACAGGGCTCCAATGAGCAGTTCTTC. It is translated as CASSPQGSNEQFF.

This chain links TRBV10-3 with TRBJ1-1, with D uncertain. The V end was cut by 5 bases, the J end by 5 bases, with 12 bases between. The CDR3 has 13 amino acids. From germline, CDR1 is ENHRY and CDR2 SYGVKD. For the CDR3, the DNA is TGTGCCATCAGTCCCCCGACGGGGACTGAAGCTTTCTTT. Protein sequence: CAISPPTGTEAFF.

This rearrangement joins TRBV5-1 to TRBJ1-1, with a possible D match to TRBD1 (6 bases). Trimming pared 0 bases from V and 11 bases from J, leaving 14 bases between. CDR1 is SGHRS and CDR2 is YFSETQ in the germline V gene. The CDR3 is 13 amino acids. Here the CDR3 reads CASSLATGRRAFF. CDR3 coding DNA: TGCGCCAGCAGCTTGGCAACAGGGAGAAGGGCTTTCTTT.

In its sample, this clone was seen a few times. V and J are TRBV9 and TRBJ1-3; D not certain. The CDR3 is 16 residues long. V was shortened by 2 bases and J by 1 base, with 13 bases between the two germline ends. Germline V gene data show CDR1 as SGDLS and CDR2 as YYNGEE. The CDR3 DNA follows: TGTGCCAGCAGCGTTGGATCCTGGGGTTCTGGAAACACCATATATTTT. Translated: CASSVGSWGSGNTIYF.

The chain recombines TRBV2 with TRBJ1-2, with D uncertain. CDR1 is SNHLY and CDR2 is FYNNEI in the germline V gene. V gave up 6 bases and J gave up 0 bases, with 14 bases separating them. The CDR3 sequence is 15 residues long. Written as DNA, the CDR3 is TGTGCCAGCAGGGACGGACGGGGAGCTAACTATGGCTACACCTTC. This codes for CASRDGRGANYGYTF.

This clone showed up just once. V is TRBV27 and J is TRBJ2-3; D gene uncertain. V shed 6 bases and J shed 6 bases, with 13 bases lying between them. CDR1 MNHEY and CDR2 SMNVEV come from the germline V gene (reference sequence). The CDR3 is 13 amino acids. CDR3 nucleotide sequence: TGTGCCAGCAGCACCACAGTCGTCGATACGCAGTATTTT. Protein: CASSTTVVDTQYF.

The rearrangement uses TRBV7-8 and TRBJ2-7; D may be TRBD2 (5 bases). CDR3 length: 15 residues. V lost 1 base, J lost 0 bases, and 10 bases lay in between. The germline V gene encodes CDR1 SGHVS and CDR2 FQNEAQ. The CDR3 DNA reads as TGTGCCAGCAGCTTAGGGACTTCCAGCTCCTACGAGCAGTACTTC. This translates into CASSLGTSSSYEQYF.

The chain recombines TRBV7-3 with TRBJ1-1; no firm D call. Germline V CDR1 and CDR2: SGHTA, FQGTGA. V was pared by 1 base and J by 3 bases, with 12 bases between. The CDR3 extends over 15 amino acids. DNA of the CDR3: TGTGCCAGCAGCTTAATGGGGAACGGTGACACTGAAGCTTTCTTT. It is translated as CASSLMGNGDTEAFF.

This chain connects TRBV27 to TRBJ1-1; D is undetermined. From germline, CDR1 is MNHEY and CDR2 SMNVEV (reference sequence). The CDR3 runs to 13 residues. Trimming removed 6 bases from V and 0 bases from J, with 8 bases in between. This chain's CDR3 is CASSTAMNTEAFF. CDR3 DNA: TGTGCCAGCAGCACAGCGATGAACACTGAAGCTTTCTTT.

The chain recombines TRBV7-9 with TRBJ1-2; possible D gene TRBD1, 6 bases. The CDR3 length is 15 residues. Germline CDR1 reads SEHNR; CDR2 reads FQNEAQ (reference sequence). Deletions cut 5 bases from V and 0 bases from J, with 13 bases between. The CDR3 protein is CASSPGVEANYGYTF. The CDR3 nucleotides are TGTGCCAGCAGCCCAGGGGTCGAGGCTAACTATGGCTACACCTTC.

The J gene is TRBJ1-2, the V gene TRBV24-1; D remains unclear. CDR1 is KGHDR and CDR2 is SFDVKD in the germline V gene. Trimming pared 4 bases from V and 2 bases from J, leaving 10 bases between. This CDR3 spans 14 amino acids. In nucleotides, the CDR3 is TGTGCCACCAGTGACGTCGGGGAGAACTATGGCTACACCTTC. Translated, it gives CATSDVGENYGYTF.

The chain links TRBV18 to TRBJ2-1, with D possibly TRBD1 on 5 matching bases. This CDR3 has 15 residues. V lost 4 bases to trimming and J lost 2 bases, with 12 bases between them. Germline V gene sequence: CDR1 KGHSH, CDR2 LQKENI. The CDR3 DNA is TGTGCCAGCTCACTCCAGGGTATACCCTACAATGAGCAGTTCTTC. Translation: CASSLQGIPYNEQFF.

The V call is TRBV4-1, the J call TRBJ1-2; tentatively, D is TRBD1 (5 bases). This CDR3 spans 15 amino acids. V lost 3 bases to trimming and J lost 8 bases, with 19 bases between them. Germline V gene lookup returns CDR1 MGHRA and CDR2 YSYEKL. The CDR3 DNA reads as TGCGCCAGCAGCCAGGGGGTTGGGGGTACCTCCGGCTACACCTTC. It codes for CASSQGVGGTSGYTF.

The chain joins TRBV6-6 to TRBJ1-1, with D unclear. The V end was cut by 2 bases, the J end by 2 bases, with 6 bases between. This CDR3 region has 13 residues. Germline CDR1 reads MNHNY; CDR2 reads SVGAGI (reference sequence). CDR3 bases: TGTGCCAGCAGTTACGGCGAAAACACTGAAGCTTTCTTT. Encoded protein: CASSYGENTEAFF.

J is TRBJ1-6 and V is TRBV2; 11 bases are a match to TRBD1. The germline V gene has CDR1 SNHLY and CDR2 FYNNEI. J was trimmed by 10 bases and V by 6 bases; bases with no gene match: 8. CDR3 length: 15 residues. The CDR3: CASSLSGTGGSPLHF. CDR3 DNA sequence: TGTGCCAGCAGCCTCTCCGGGACAGGGGGGTCACCCCTCCACTTT.

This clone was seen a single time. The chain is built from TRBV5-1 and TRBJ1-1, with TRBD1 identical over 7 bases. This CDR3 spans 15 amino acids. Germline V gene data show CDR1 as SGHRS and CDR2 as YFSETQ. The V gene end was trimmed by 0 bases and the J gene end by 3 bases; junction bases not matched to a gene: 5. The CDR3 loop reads CASSLGGTGDTEAFF. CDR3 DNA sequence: TGCGCCAGCAGCTTGGGGGGCACAGGGGACACTGAAGCTTTCTTT.

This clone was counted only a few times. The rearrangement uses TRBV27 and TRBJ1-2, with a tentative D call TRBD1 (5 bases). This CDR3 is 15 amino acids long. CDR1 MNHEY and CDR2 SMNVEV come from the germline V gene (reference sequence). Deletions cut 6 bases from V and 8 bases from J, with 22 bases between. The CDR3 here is CASSWGGINPRGYTF. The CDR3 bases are TGTGCCAGCAGCTGGGGGGGAATTAACCCTAGGGGCTACACCTTC.

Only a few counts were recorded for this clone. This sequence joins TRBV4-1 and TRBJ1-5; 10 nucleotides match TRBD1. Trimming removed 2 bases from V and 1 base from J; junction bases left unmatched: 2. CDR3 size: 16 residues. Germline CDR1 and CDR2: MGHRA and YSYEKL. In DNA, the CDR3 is TGCGCCAGCAGCCAAATGGACAGGGGGAGCAATCAGCCCCAGCATTTT. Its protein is CASSQMDRGSNQPQHF.

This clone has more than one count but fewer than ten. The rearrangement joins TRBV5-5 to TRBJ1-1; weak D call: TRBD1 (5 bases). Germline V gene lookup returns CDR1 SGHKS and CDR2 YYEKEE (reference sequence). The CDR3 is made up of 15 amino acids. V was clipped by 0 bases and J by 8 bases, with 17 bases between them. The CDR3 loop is CASSLAGTGFGEAFF. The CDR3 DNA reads TGTGCCAGCAGCTTGGCCGGGACGGGATTTGGGGAAGCTTTCTTT.

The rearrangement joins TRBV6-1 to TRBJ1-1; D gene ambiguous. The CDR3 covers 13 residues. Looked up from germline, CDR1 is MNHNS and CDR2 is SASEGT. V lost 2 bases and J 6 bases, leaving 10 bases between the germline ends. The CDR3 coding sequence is TGTGCCAGCAGTGAAAGAGGGATCCCTGAAGCTTTCTTT. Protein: CASSERGIPEAFF.

CDR3 sequence reads: CASSPPPHNRGNTEAFF. For the CDR3, the DNA is TGTGCCAGCAGCCCGCCCCCTCATAACAGGGGGAACACTGAAGCTTTCTTT. The chain couples TRBV7-9 to TRBJ1-1; 7 bases are shared with TRBD1. The CDR3 runs to 17 residues. Germline V gives CDR1 SEHNR, CDR2 FQNEAQ (reference sequence). Trimming at V came to 5 bases and at J to 1 base, leaving 13 bases not matched to a gene.

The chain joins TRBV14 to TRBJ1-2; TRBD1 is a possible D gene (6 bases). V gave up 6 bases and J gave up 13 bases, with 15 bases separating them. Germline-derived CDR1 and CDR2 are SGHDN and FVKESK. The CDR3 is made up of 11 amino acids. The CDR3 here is CASSSRQATTF. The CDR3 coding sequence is TGTGCCAGCAGTTCACGACAGGCCACCACCTTC.